A single sample gave rise to the 5 T cell receptor beta chains below, sequenced in a study of OX40 agonist ivuxolimab in advanced cancers. Profiled with immunoSEQ multiplex PCR; TCRdb holds only in-frame clones, not every one. Among about 35,000 clones listed, 65% to 80% were seen once. The source material was CD4+ or CD8+ T cells sorted from blood, sampled in a trial of the OX40 agonist ivuxolimab. The receptors stem from an adult with an advanced solid tumor such as melanoma, head and neck, liver or kidney cancer.

The chain couples TRBV6-1 to TRBJ2-7, with unresolved D. The CDR3 sequence is 16 residues long. V lost 1 base to trimming and J lost 5 bases, with 18 bases between them. The germline gives CDR1 MNHNS, CDR2 SASEGT. CDR3 protein: CASSEGAGRPRNEQYF. Written as DNA, the CDR3 is TGTGCCAGCAGTGAAGGAGCAGGCCGGCCTCGGAACGAGCAGTACTTC.

This chain joins TRBV29-1 and TRBJ2-1; 8 nucleotides match TRBD2. Germline V CDR1 and CDR2: SQVTM, ANQGSEA. The CDR3 length is 14 residues. Trimming cost V 7 bases and J 6 bases; bases outside gene matches: 11. CDR3 region: CSANGLAGSNEQFF. In DNA form, the CDR3 reads TGCAGCGCCAACGGGCTAGCGGGTTCCAATGAGCAGTTCTTC.

The J gene is TRBJ2-7, the V gene TRBV15, with TRBD2 matching 7 bases. V dropped 3 bases and J dropped 3; count of bases not matched to a gene: 11. The germline gives CDR1 LNHNV, CDR2 YYDKDF (reference sequence). There are 16 residues in the CDR3. The CDR3 spells CATSSTTGLDLYEQYF. The CDR3 DNA reads as TGTGCCACCAGCAGTACTACCGGACTAGACCTCTACGAGCAGTACTTC.

V usage is TRBV18 and J usage is TRBJ1-1; 9 positions match TRBD1. This CDR3 is 16 amino acids long. Looked up from germline, CDR1 is KGHSH and CDR2 is LQKENI. J lost 6 bases, V lost 0 bases, and 8 bases had no gene match. The CDR3 region is CASSPPEQGARAEAFF. CDR3 coding DNA: TGTGCCAGCTCACCACCAGAACAGGGGGCACGCGCTGAAGCTTTCTTT.

The rearrangement joins TRBV2 to TRBJ2-7; no reliable D call. The V gene's germline CDR1 is SNHLY and CDR2 FYNNEI. This CDR3 has 11 amino acids. V dropped 6 bases and J dropped 3 bases, with 6 bases sitting between them. The CDR3 region has the DNA TGTGCCAGCAGACTCAGCTACGAGCAGTACTTC. Its protein is CASRLSYEQYF.